Following are 27 T cell receptor beta chains from one sample sequenced in a study of cytomegalovirus exposure and HLA in healthy donors. PCR amplification relied on 60 Vbeta primers (plus 13 Jbeta primers). Measured with immunoSEQ multiplex PCR; TCRdb has only the in-frame clones, and not every one. The data contain some 170,000 clones, about 77% of them singletons. The sample consisted of PBMCs. Receptors were obtained from a man between 18 and 35 years old in good health and CMV-seropositive.

The table lists this clone with a few counts. The chain is built from TRBV19 and TRBJ2-5, with 7 nucleotides matching TRBD1. The end of the DNA fits TRBJ2-7 better, so the J call may be wrong. Germline CDR1 is LNHDA and CDR2 is SQIVND (reference sequence). The CDR3 covers 11 residues. Here the CDR3 reads CASGDSYEQYF. The DNA of the CDR3 is TGTGCCAGTGGGGACAGTTACGAGCAGTACTTC.

J is TRBJ2-7 and V is TRBV7-9; 7 bases are shared with TRBD1. V lost 5 bases, J lost 7 bases, and 14 bases stayed unmatched. Germline V gene sequence: CDR1 SEHNR, CDR2 FQNEAQ (reference sequence). There are 15 residues in the CDR3. The CDR3 coding sequence is TGTGCCAGCAGCCCCTGGACAGGCGGTCTGTCGGAGCAGTACTTC. As protein: CASSPWTGGLSEQYF.

The chain joins TRBV4-1 to TRBJ1-1; D not resolved. The V gene lost 0 bases and the J gene lost 8 bases, with 13 bases spanning the gap. Per germline, CDR1 MGHRA and CDR2 YSYEKL. The CDR3 has 14 amino acids. For the CDR3, the DNA is TGCGCCAGCAGCCAAGAAGGGAGGGCAGCAGAAGCTTTCTTT. The encoded protein is CASSQEGRAAEAFF.

In nucleotides, the CDR3 is TGTGCCAGCAGCCAAGACCCCCCGTCTTTCTATGGCTACACCTTC. This translates into CASSQDPPSFYGYTF. J is TRBJ1-2 and V is TRBV14; D is undetermined. V was clipped by 0 bases and J by 4 bases, with 12 bases between them. The CDR3 is 15 residues long. CDR1 and CDR2 from the germline V gene are SGHDN and FVKESK.

The gene calls are TRBV6-4 and TRBJ1-1, with 7 bases identical to TRBD1. The length of the CDR3 is 15 residues. V lost 7 bases and J lost 2; bases outside the gene matches: 10. Germline V gives CDR1 MRHNA, CDR2 SNTAGT. The CDR3 sequence is CASNYPGQTNTEAFF. In DNA, the CDR3 is TGTGCCAGCAATTACCCGGGACAGACTAACACTGAAGCTTTCTTT.

The rearrangement joins TRBV11-3 to TRBJ1-1, with D maybe TRBD1 (5 bases). Germline assignment: CDR1 SGHNT and CDR2 YENEEA. The germline V and J ends were trimmed by 8 bases and 5 bases, with 18 bases remaining between them. CDR3 length: 14 residues. Written as DNA, the CDR3 is TGTGCCAGCGCTAAGCTACGGGGGAGTACTGAAGCTTTCTTT. Translating it yields CASAKLRGSTEAFF.

This clone was seen repeatedly, ten times or more. J is TRBJ1-1 and V is TRBV6-1; D might be TRBD1 (5 bases). The germline CDR1 and CDR2 sequences are MNHNS and SASEGT. The germline V and J ends were trimmed by 6 bases and 3 bases, with 11 bases remaining between them. CDR3 length equals 13 residues. CDR3 in DNA: TGTGCCAGCAGGGGGCAGCCCGACACTGAAGCTTTCTTT. Residues: CASRGQPDTEAFF.

This clone has more than one count but fewer than ten. The V and J genes are TRBV14 and TRBJ2-2, with D perhaps matching TRBD2 (7 bases). Germline V gene lookup returns CDR1 SGHDN and CDR2 FVKESK. Deletions cut 0 bases from V and 5 bases from J, with 22 bases between. CDR3 size: 19 residues. The CDR3 spells CASSQDPGEWGGLTGELFF. The CDR3 DNA is TGTGCCAGCAGCCAAGACCCCGGGGAGTGGGGGGGCCTAACCGGGGAGCTGTTTTTT.

This clone was seen a few times. The CDR3 loop is CASTTGNNEQFF. The CDR3 coding sequence is TGTGCCAGCACCACCGGGAACAATGAGCAGTTCTTC. The chain links TRBV7-2 to TRBJ2-1, with a weak D call TRBD2 (5 bases). Germline loops: CDR1 SGHTA, CDR2 FQGNSA. The CDR3 loop spans 12 amino acids. V lost 7 bases, J lost 5 bases, and 9 bases lay in between.

The rearrangement links TRBV6-6 to TRBJ1-3; D unclear. CDR1 is MNHNY and CDR2 is SVGAGI in the germline V gene (reference sequence). Trimming stripped 0 bases from V and 4 bases from J, with 10 bases between. This CDR3 is 15 amino acids long. CDR3 nucleotide sequence: TGTGCCAGCAGTTACTCAGAGAAACAGGGAAACACCATATATTTT. It is translated as CASSYSEKQGNTIYF.

Of note for this clone: In this CDR3 the conserved last residue, phenylalanine or tryptophan, is missing, so a read error is likely. The DNA for the CDR3 is TGTGCCAGCAGTTACTCCGCGGAGAGCCATTCACCCCTCCACCTT. Amino acid sequence: CASSYSAESHSPLHL. The V call is TRBV6-5, the J call TRBJ1-6; D unresolved. CDR3 length: 15 residues. From germline, CDR1 is MNHEY and CDR2 SVGAGI. The V gene lost 0 bases and the J gene lost 8 bases, with 11 bases spanning the gap.

This clone was detected only a few times. The V gene is TRBV10-2, the J gene TRBJ1-2; D is uncertain. The length of the CDR3 is 12 residues. V lost 8 bases to trimming and J lost 2 bases, with 9 bases between them. The germline CDR1 and CDR2 sequences are WSHSY and SAAADI. The DNA for the CDR3 is TGCGCCAGCCGTGGCGGGAACTATGGCTACACCTTC. Protein: CASRGGNYGYTF.

The table lists this clone with a count of one. The chain has TRBV30 and TRBJ1-3; D call uncertain. The CDR3 runs 12 residues. V lost 5 bases and J lost 3, with 8 bases in between. The germline V gene has CDR1 GTSNPN and CDR2 SVGIG (reference sequence). The CDR3 DNA reads TGTGCCTGGGTTACCAGTGGAAACACCATATATTTT. This sequence encodes CAWVTSGNTIYF. Full variable domain (rest looked up from reference TRBV30 and TRBJ1-3): SQTIHQWPATLVQPVGSPLSLECTVEGTSNPNLYWYRQAAGRGLQLLFYSVGIGQISSEVPQNLSASRPQDRQFILSSKKLLLSDSGFYLCAWVTSGNTIYFGEGSWLTVV.

The V and J genes are TRBV4-1 and TRBJ2-7; 8 positions agree with TRBD1. Germline-derived CDR1 and CDR2 are MGHRA and YSYEKL. The CDR3 loop spans 15 amino acids. V trimming: 4 bases; J trimming: 0 bases; junction bases outside the gene matches: 5. The CDR3 nucleotides read TGCGCCAGCAGCCCGAGACAGGGGCCCTCCTACGAGCAGTACTTC. Its translation is CASSPRQGPSYEQYF.

The rearrangement joins TRBV27 to TRBJ2-4; 9 nucleotides align to TRBD2. The CDR3 extends over 16 amino acids. Germline V gene data show CDR1 as MNHEY and CDR2 as SMNVEV (reference sequence). The V and J ends lost 2 bases and 0 bases, in that order; junction bases with no gene match: 2. This chain's CDR3 is CASSLQAGGAKNIQYF. CDR3 sequence (DNA): TGTGCCAGCAGTTTACAAGCGGGAGGAGCCAAAAACATTCAGTACTTC.

This chain uses TRBV19 with TRBJ2-2; 9 bases fit TRBD1. Germline V lookup: CDR1 LNHDA, CDR2 SQIVND (reference sequence). This CDR3 contains 19 residues. Trimming at V came to 5 bases and at J to 6 bases, leaving 19 bases not matched to a gene. DNA for the CDR3: TGTGCCAGTAGTGGACCATGGGACAGGGTTTTTAAATGGTCCGGGGAGCTGTTTTTT. Translated: CASSGPWDRVFKWSGELFF.

About this clone itself: Within the sample, other DNA sequences also encode this same CDR3. The J gene is TRBJ2-7, the V gene TRBV6-5; 13 bases are a match to TRBD2. There are 15 residues in the CDR3. The V segment lost 4 bases and the J segment 3 bases; nucleotides outside the gene matches: 3. Germline CDR1 is MNHEY and CDR2 is SVGAGI. The CDR3 DNA reads as TGTGCCAGCAGTTCCGGGACTAGCGGGGTCTACGAGCAGTACTTC. This codes for CASSSGTSGVYEQYF.

The chain uses TRBV5-4 and TRBJ2-5, with D possibly TRBD2 on 5 matching bases. The CDR3 length is 13 residues. V lost 4 bases and J 2 bases, leaving 9 bases between the germline ends. CDR1 and CDR2 from the germline V gene are SGHNT and YYREEE (reference sequence). CDR3 DNA: TGTGCCAGCAGCCTCGGGGAACAAGAGACCCAGTACTTC. Residues: CASSLGEQETQYF.

This clone was detected only once. The J gene is TRBJ2-7, the V gene TRBV18, with 7 bases that match TRBD1. Germline-derived CDR1 and CDR2 are KGHSH and LQKENI. V lost 2 bases, J lost 5 bases, and 12 bases stayed unmatched. CDR3 length: 16 amino acids. As DNA, the CDR3 is TGTGCCAGCTCACCATTCTTCAGAGTGACAGGGCACGAGCAGTACTTC. This codes for CASSPFFRVTGHEQYF.

The chain recombines TRBV2 with TRBJ2-1, with TRBD1 matching 7 bases. This CDR3 is built from 17 residues. The germline V gene encodes CDR1 SNHLY and CDR2 FYNNEI. The J segment lost 0 bases and the V segment lost 8 bases, leaving 13 bases of the junction unmatched. In DNA, the CDR3 is TGTGCCAGCGACGAAGTATGGGACAGAAGCTCCTACAATGAGCAGTTCTTC. It translates to CASDEVWDRSSYNEQFF.

The chain couples TRBV7-9 to TRBJ2-1, with 14 bases identical to TRBD2. Per the germline V gene, CDR1 is SEHNR and CDR2 is FQNEAQ (reference sequence). V was pared by 5 bases and J by 9 bases, with 6 bases of the junction left unmatched. CDR3 length: 15 residues. The CDR3 loop reads CASSPGTSGSVEQFF. Here the CDR3 DNA reads TGTGCCAGCAGCCCCGGGACTAGCGGGAGCGTTGAGCAGTTCTTC.

The chain is built from TRBV25-1 and TRBJ2-1; D gene ambiguous. The CDR3 covers 15 residues. CDR1 and CDR2 from the germline V gene are MGHDK and SYGVNS. V was cut by 3 bases and J by 0 bases, with 9 bases left in between. The CDR3: CASSDDLASYNEQFF. The CDR3 DNA reads as TGTGCCAGCAGTGATGACTTGGCCTCCTACAATGAGCAGTTCTTC.

The chain employs TRBV4-1 and TRBJ2-1, with 7 bases fitting TRBD1. Germline V CDR1 and CDR2: MGHRA, YSYEKL. Trimming cost V 4 bases and J 6 bases; bases outside gene matches: 12. CDR3 length: 16 amino acids. The DNA for the CDR3 is TGCGCCAGCAGCCCAAACAACCACCGACAGGGCAATGAGCAGTTCTTC. Protein sequence: CASSPNNHRQGNEQFF.

The CDR3 region is CASSSRNGNIQYF. The CDR3 DNA reads as TGTGCCAGCAGTAGCCGAAACGGAAACATTCAGTACTTC. The rearrangement joins TRBV27 to TRBJ2-4; D not certain. The CDR3 spans 13 residues. Trimming took off 5 bases at V and 6 bases at J, with 11 bases between the two ends. Looked up from germline, CDR1 is MNHEY and CDR2 is SMNVEV (reference sequence).

V is TRBV27 and J is TRBJ2-3; 8 bases match TRBD2. V lost 2 bases and J lost 1; bases outside the gene matches: 8. The CDR3 has 17 residues. Germline CDR1 and CDR2: MNHEY and SMNVEV (reference sequence). The DNA of the CDR3 is TGTGCCAGCAGTTTAATAGGCCGGGGGGGAGGCACAGATACGCAGTATTTT. Protein sequence: CASSLIGRGGGTDTQYF.

The genes are TRBV10-1 and TRBJ1-1; weak D call: TRBD1 (5 bases). Germline CDR1 is WNHNN and CDR2 is SYGVQD (reference sequence). CDR3 size: 16 residues. Trimming took off 2 bases at V and 9 bases at J, with 22 bases between the two ends. CDR3 protein: CASSEAGTAGRSKAFF. CDR3 DNA: TGCGCCAGCAGTGAGGCCGGGACGGCGGGGAGAAGTAAAGCTTTCTTT.

The rearrangement joins TRBV27 to TRBJ1-1, with a possible D match to TRBD1 (6 bases). This CDR3 comprises 13 residues. The V gene's germline CDR1 is MNHEY and CDR2 SMNVEV (reference sequence). Trimming removed 4 bases from V and 3 bases from J, with 9 bases in between. CDR3 nucleotide sequence: TGTGCCAGCAGTTGGACAGCGGACACTGAAGCTTTCTTT. Translated: CASSWTADTEAFF.